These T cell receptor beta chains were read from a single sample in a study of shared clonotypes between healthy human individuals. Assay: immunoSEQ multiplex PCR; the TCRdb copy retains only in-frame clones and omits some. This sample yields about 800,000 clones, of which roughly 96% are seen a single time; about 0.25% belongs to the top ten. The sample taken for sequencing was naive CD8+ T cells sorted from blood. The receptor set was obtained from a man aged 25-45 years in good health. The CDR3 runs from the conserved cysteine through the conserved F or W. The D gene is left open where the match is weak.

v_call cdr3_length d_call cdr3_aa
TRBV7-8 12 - CASSMTAQPQHF
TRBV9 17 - CASSVGVRGGGTDTQYF
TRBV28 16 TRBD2 CASSSGLAGLSYEQYF
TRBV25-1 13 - CASSGGQNQPQHF
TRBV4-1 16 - CASSQEGGGNTGELFF
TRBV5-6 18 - CASSPDALRGGSSYEQYF
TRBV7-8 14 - CASSLARSAYEQYF
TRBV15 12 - CATSTSGNTIYF
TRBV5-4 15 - CASSLAKGILDGYTF
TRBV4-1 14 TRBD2 CASSRLAGGSEQYF
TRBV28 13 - CASSFWGQGEQYF
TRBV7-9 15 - CASSPEGGGRDTQYF
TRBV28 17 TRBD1 CASSWIYRGPNTDTQYF
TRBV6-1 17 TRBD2 CASSGWTSGRDTDTQYF
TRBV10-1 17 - CASSESFELLSTDTQYF
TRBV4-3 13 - CASSLDSGGELFF
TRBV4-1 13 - CASSQGPAEEAFF
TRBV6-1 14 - CASSPTALNTEAFF
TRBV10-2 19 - CASGGPFESNSPSNEKLFF
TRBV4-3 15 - CASSQIGERKNIQYF
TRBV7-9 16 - CASSQLPSPLGETQYF
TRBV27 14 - CASSNTGPYYEQYF
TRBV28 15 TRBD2 CASSLITLAGDEQYF
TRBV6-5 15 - CASSYSVGGTGELFF
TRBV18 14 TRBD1 CASSPPWTGSSEHF
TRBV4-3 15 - CASSQDSTSTYEQYF
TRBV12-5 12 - CASGLSPYEQYF
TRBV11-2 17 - CASSLGGLTISTDTQYF
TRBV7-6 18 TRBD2 CASSLEASGSLSHNEQFF